These 27 T cell receptor beta chains share one sample of origin, sequenced in a study of patients and donors after allogeneic stem cell transplantation. TCRdb recomputed calls from the RT-PCR reads with MiXCR, one row per CDR3 protein. The sample yields roughly 960,000 distinct CDR3 sequences, about 20% seen once. Material for sequencing was blood, either unsorted or a sorted T cell fraction (not recorded which). These receptors were obtained from a human donor who was either an allogeneic HSCT recipient or a stem cell or donor lymphocyte infusion donor (not recorded which). It is not recorded whose cells these are; they may come from a transplant donor.

This clonotype turned up a few times. The chain is built from TRBV9 and TRBJ1-2; maybe TRBD1 (6 bases). V shed 0 bases and J shed 5 bases, with 11 bases lying between them. This CDR3 contains 14 residues. Germline values: CDR1 SGDLS, CDR2 YYNGEE. The CDR3: CASSVEGRGYGYTF. CDR3 coding DNA: TGTGCCAGCAGCGTAGAGGGCAGGGGATATGGCTACACCTTC.

This chain uses TRBV7-9 with TRBJ1-1, with 7 bases matching TRBD1. V shed 5 bases, J shed 2 bases, and the junction held 8 bases outside the gene matches. The CDR3 sequence is 15 residues long. Germline V CDR1 and CDR2: SEHNR, FQNEAQ (reference sequence). This chain's CDR3 is CASSLGQAGNTEAFF. The CDR3 nucleotides are TGTGCCAGCAGCCTCGGACAGGCGGGAAACACTGAAGCTTTCTTT.

This sequence joins TRBV5-1 and TRBJ2-7; 12 nucleotides line up with TRBD2. The CDR3 length is 18 residues. J was trimmed by 2 bases and V by 1 base; bases with no gene match: 10. Germline CDR1 and CDR2: SGHRS and YFSETQ. The CDR3 DNA is TGCGCCAGCAGCTTGTTCTCTAGCGGGAGGGCATTCCCCTACGAGCAGTACTTC. Translated: CASSLFSSGRAFPYEQYF.

The chain has TRBV5-1 and TRBJ2-1; D assignment may be TRBD1 or TRBD2 (5 bases each). V lost 2 bases to trimming and J lost 6 bases, with 15 bases between them. Looked up from germline, CDR1 is SGHRS and CDR2 is YFSETQ. The CDR3 has 15 amino acids. For the CDR3, the DNA is TGCGCCAGCAGCTTAGGGACGGGAAACTTCAATGAGCAGTTCTTC. It codes for CASSLGTGNFNEQFF.

This clonotype has a count of ten or more. This chain connects TRBV7-9 to TRBJ2-1; 7 nucleotides align to TRBD2. CDR3 size: 15 residues. Germline trimming cut 5 bases from V and 5 bases from J; bases unmatched to any gene: 9. In germline, CDR1 is SEHNR, CDR2 FQNEAQ (reference sequence). The CDR3 DNA is TGTGCCAGCAGCCCCTGGGAGGGAGGGGACAATGAGCAGTTCTTC. Translation: CASSPWEGGDNEQFF.

This clonotype was seen a handful of times. The chain is built from TRBV5-1 and TRBJ2-1, with 13 bases fitting TRBD2. The V segment lost 4 bases and the J segment 8 bases; nucleotides outside the gene matches: 6. Germline CDR1 and CDR2: SGHRS and YFSETQ. This CDR3 is built from 15 residues. CDR3 region: CASSPTSGRAYEQFF. In DNA, the CDR3 is TGCGCCAGCAGCCCTACTAGCGGGAGGGCCTATGAGCAGTTCTTC.

The rearrangement uses TRBV3-1 and TRBJ2-1, with 12 bases fitting TRBD2. Germline V CDR1 and CDR2: LGHDT, YNNKEL (reference sequence). The CDR3 has 14 amino acids. V gave up 3 bases and J gave up 7 bases; unmatched junction bases: 1. CDR3 DNA: TGTGCCAGCAGCCAGCTAGCGGGGGGGAATGAGCAGTTCTTC. Protein sequence: CASSQLAGGNEQFF.

The J gene is TRBJ2-2, the V gene TRBV4-3; D is unresolved. Between the trimmed V and J ends, which lost 0 bases and 5 bases, there was a span of 4 bases. The germline CDR1 and CDR2 sequences are LGHNA and YSLEER. The CDR3 loop spans 13 amino acids. The CDR3 loop is CASSQDITGELFF. The DNA of the CDR3 is TGCGCCAGCAGCCAAGATATTACCGGGGAGCTGTTTTTT.

Points on this clonotype: A much larger clone lies a single base off, so this may be a read error. The chain couples TRBV12-3 or TRBV12-4 to TRBJ1-1, with 7 bases that match TRBD1. The CDR3 totals 13 residues. The CDR3: CVSSYRGRTEAFF. As DNA, the CDR3 is TGTGTCAGCAGTTACAGGGGCCGTACTGAAGCTTTCTTT.

This clonotype showed up many times. This chain links TRBV27 with TRBJ2-5, with D hard to call. The CDR3 is made up of 14 amino acids. Per the germline V gene, CDR1 is MNHEY and CDR2 is SMNVEV (reference sequence). V was trimmed by 2 bases and J by 3 bases, leaving 10 bases between them. The CDR3 is CASSLRSGEETQYF. DNA of the CDR3: TGTGCCAGCAGTTTACGATCAGGAGAAGAGACCCAGTACTTC.

This clonotype was detected only a few times. This chain joins TRBV7-9 and TRBJ2-7; possible D gene TRBD2, 7 bases. The germline V gene encodes CDR1 SEHNR and CDR2 FQNEAQ (reference sequence). Trimming took off 5 bases at V and 5 bases at J, with 19 bases between the two ends. This CDR3 is built from 15 residues. In nucleotides, the CDR3 is TGTGCCAGCAGCGGTCTAGAGGGGGGGGATAACGAGCAGTACTTC. Translating it yields CASSGLEGGDNEQYF.

Regarding this clonotype: Mismatch with germline at one junction end may stem from a read error. V and J are TRBV7-3 and TRBJ2-5, with D perhaps assigned TRBD1 or TRBD2 (5 bases each). Per germline, CDR1 SGHTA and CDR2 FQGTGA. CDR3 length: 13 residues. DNA for the CDR3: TGTGCCAGCAGCGCCGGGACCCAAGAGGCCCAGTACTTC. It specifies CASSAGTQEAQYF.

The V gene is TRBV29-1, the J gene TRBJ1-2; no reliable D call. CDR1 SQVTM and CDR2 ANQGSEA come from the germline V gene. V lost 0 bases, J lost 7 bases, and 12 bases lay in between. The CDR3 spans 13 residues. The CDR3 here is CSVEDPGSRGYTF. The CDR3 DNA sequence: TGCAGCGTTGAAGACCCGGGTTCTCGTGGCTACACCTTC.

This clonotype was picked up a small number of times. The CDR3 DNA sequence: TGCGCCAGCAGACAGGCGAACACTGAAGCTTTCTTT. It codes for CASRQANTEAFF. V is TRBV5-1 and J is TRBJ1-1, with a weak D call TRBD1 (5 bases). The CDR3 covers 12 residues. Germline V CDR1 and CDR2: SGHRS, YFSETQ. V gave up 5 bases and J gave up 1 base, with 6 bases separating them.

This sequence joins TRBV30 and TRBJ1-4; 9 nucleotides line up with TRBD1. The junction had 5 bases not matched to a gene; V was cut back by 6 bases and J by 6 bases. This CDR3 region has 13 residues. Germline CDR1 is GTSNPN and CDR2 is SVGIG (reference sequence). The CDR3 loop reads CACSGTGYEKLFF. The CDR3 DNA reads TGTGCCTGCTCCGGGACAGGGTATGAAAAACTGTTTTTT.

The J gene is TRBJ2-7, the V gene TRBV9, with D tentatively TRBD2 (6 bases). Germline values: CDR1 SGDLS, CDR2 YYNGEE. V lost 6 bases and J 7 bases, leaving 20 bases between the germline ends. This CDR3 comprises 14 residues. DNA for the CDR3: TGTGCCAGCACCCCTCTAATAGAGGGGAGGGAGCAGTACTTC. Protein: CASTPLIEGREQYF.

This clonotype was picked up a small number of times. The chain carries TRBV20-1 and TRBJ1-5, with D hard to call. The length of the CDR3 is 12 residues. Per the germline V gene, CDR1 is DFQATT and CDR2 is SNEGSKA (reference sequence). V lost 3 bases, J lost 6 bases, and 9 bases lay in between. CDR3 amino acids: CSARAGGQPQHF. The CDR3 DNA reads as TGCAGTGCTAGGGCCGGAGGTCAGCCCCAGCATTTT.

The chain links TRBV29-1 to TRBJ1-1, with a weak D call TRBD1 (6 bases). The V end was cut by 2 bases, the J end by 0 bases, with 13 bases between. The germline gives CDR1 SQVTM, CDR2 ANQGSEA. This CDR3 is built from 15 residues. CDR3 in amino acids: CSVERPQGMNTEAFF. DNA for the CDR3: TGCAGCGTTGAACGACCCCAGGGGATGAACACTGAAGCTTTCTTT.

This clonotype appeared a few times. The rearrangement links TRBV3-1 to TRBJ2-5; TRBD2 matches 13 bases. The CDR3 is made up of 17 amino acids. The germline V gene has CDR1 LGHDT and CDR2 YNNKEL (reference sequence). Trimming removed 4 bases from V and 1 base from J; junction bases left unmatched: 6. The CDR3 sequence is CASSPRLAGGLQETQYF. The CDR3 DNA reads as TGTGCCAGCAGCCCCCGACTAGCGGGAGGACTCCAAGAGACCCAGTACTTC.

The chain couples TRBV12-3 or TRBV12-4 to TRBJ1-3; 8 positions match TRBD1. Unmatched junction bases numbered 2, after V lost 0 bases and J lost 4 bases. This CDR3 has 15 amino acids. The DNA of the CDR3 is TGTGCCAGCAGTTTAGCAACAGGGGGAGGAAACACCATATATTTT. Protein product: CASSLATGGGNTIYF.

The chain uses TRBV24-1 and TRBJ2-5; 10 nucleotides align to TRBD2. This CDR3 region has 13 residues. From germline, CDR1 is KGHDR and CDR2 SFDVKD. Unmatched junction bases numbered 5, after V lost 9 bases and J lost 5 bases. The CDR3 is CATSLAGAETQYF. CDR3 nucleotides: TGTGCCACCTCGCTAGCGGGGGCGGAGACCCAGTACTTC.

The chain joins TRBV29-1 to TRBJ2-7; 7 bases are a match to TRBD2. The CDR3 is 12 amino acids. CDR1 and CDR2 (germline): SQVTM, ANQGSEA. The junction had 6 bases not matched to a gene; V was cut back by 5 bases and J by 5 bases. CDR3 sequence: CSVPSGTNEQYF. CDR3 nucleotide sequence: TGCAGCGTTCCGAGCGGGACCAACGAGCAGTACTTC.

The chain couples TRBV5-5 to TRBJ2-7; a possible D gene is TRBD1 (6 bases). V lost 6 bases and J lost 1, with 17 bases in between. The CDR3 covers 15 residues. Germline CDR1 reads SGHKS; CDR2 reads YYEKEE (reference sequence). The chain's CDR3 is CASIPADSHSYEQYF. The CDR3 DNA follows: TGTGCCAGCATCCCCGCGGACAGCCATTCCTACGAGCAGTACTTC.

This clonotype has only a few counts. The chain couples TRBV20-1 to TRBJ2-4; 14 bases are a match to TRBD2. Unmatched junction bases numbered 15, after V lost 5 bases and J lost 0 bases. The CDR3 totals 20 residues. Germline V CDR1 and CDR2: DFQATT, SNEGSKA (reference sequence). The CDR3 here is CSAPTTRLAGGRSAKNIQYF. Here the CDR3 DNA reads TGCAGTGCTCCAACCACAAGACTAGCGGGGGGGCGGTCAGCCAAAAACATTCAGTACTTC.

The rearrangement links TRBV10-3 to TRBJ2-7; 7 bases are a match to TRBD1. Per the germline V gene, CDR1 is ENHRY and CDR2 is SYGVKD. The CDR3 is 14 amino acids. V lost 5 bases, J lost 1 base, and 5 bases stayed unmatched. DNA for the CDR3: TGTGCCATCAGTAAGGACAGGTCATCCTACGAGCAGTACTTC. Amino acid sequence: CAISKDRSSYEQYF.

The chain employs TRBV19 and TRBJ2-2; D gene ambiguous. CDR1 and CDR2 (germline): LNHDA, SQIVND (reference sequence). There are 13 residues in the CDR3. The germline V and J ends were trimmed by 7 bases and 2 bases, with 8 bases remaining between them. CDR3 bases: TGTGCCAGTACCCCAGGAAACACCGGGGAGCTGTTTTTT. It yields the protein CASTPGNTGELFF. Full variable domain (remainder filled in from reference TRBV19 and TRBJ2-2): DGGITQSPKYLFRKEGQNVTLSCEQNLNHDAMYWYRQDPGQGLRLIYYSQIVNDFQKGDIAEGYSVSREKKESFPLTVTSAQKNPTAFYLCASTPGNTGELFFGEGSRLTVL.

The table lists this clonotype with a few counts. The chain carries TRBV4-3 and TRBJ2-7, with D possibly being TRBD1 (6 bases). Germline CDR1 and CDR2: LGHNA and YSLEER. CDR3 length: 16 amino acids. With 0 bases removed from V and 2 bases from J, the gap between germline ends came to 14 bases. CDR3 sequence reads: CASSQELRGLPYEQYF. The CDR3 coding sequence is TGCGCCAGCAGCCAAGAGTTGAGGGGGTTACCCTACGAGCAGTACTTC.